Below are 32 T cell receptor beta chains sequenced from a single sample in a study of T-cell reconstitution after alpha-beta-depleted transplantation in children. During its preparation, the TCRbeta library received unique molecular identifiers. TCRdb passed the PCR reads through MiXCR, listing each CDR3 protein once. The sample has approximately 400,000 distinct CDR3 sequences, about 11% seen once. The specimen comprised PBMCs from the stem cell graft donor, sampled from the stem cell graft. These receptors were collected from a human donor who donated a stem cell graft to a child with acute myeloid leukemia.

This clonotype has only a few counts. The chain uses TRBV7-2 and TRBJ2-6; tentative D call: TRBD1 (5 bases). The CDR3 sequence is 17 residues long. V lost 3 bases, J lost 0 bases, and 12 bases lay in between. Germline lookup yields CDR1 SGHTA and CDR2 FQGNSA. CDR3 bases: TGTGCCAGCAGCTTCATCCCCAGGGACTCTGGGGCCAACGTCCTGACTTTC. Protein product: CASSFIPRDSGANVLTF. Drawing the rest from reference TRBV7-2 and TRBJ2-6, the complete variable domain is GAGVSQSPSNKVTEKGKDVELRCDPISGHTALYWYRQSLGQGLEFLIYFQGNSAPDKSGLPSDRFSAERTGGSVSTLTIQRTQQEDSAVYLCASSFIPRDSGANVLTFGAGSRLTVL.

The gene calls are TRBV20-1 and TRBJ2-5, with 9 nucleotides matching TRBD2. The V gene's germline CDR1 is DFQATT and CDR2 SNEGSKA (reference sequence). V lost 7 bases to trimming and J lost 7 bases; unmatched junction nucleotides: 16. The CDR3 is made up of 15 amino acids. This CDR3 reads CSVIPSGAIGGTQYF. CDR3 coding DNA: TGCAGTGTGATTCCTAGCGGGGCCATAGGGGGGACCCAGTACTTC.

This clonotype was picked up a small number of times. The V and J genes are TRBV12-3 or TRBV12-4 and TRBJ2-3; D is ambiguous. This CDR3 has 15 amino acids. V was cut by 4 bases and J by 2 bases, with 13 bases left in between. DNA of the CDR3: TGTGCCAGCAGTTCCACGGTGGGGTACACAGATACGCAGTATTTT. As protein: CASSSTVGYTDTQYF.

V usage is TRBV3-1 and J usage is TRBJ2-1; TRBD1 is a possible D gene (6 bases). CDR3 length equals 19 residues. The V end lost 3 bases, the J end lost 0 bases, and 21 bases lay between the germline ends. Germline CDR1 and CDR2: LGHDT and YNNKEL (reference sequence). CDR3 region: CASSHQGPLGTSSYNEQFF. CDR3 bases: TGTGCCAGCAGCCACCAGGGGCCCTTAGGGACCTCCTCCTACAATGAGCAGTTCTTC.

Written as DNA, the CDR3 is TGTGCCAGCAGTGAAATGGGGGGCTCCTACGAGCAGTACGTC. It translates to CASSEMGGSYEQYV. The rearrangement joins TRBV6-1 to TRBJ2-7; maybe TRBD2 (6 bases). Germline loops: CDR1 MNHNS, CDR2 SASEGT. Trimming cost V 2 bases and J 0 bases, with 8 bases left between them. CDR3 length: 14 residues.

The chain joins TRBV6-4 to TRBJ1-2; TRBD1 aligns across 8 bases. The trim removed 6 bases at V and 7 bases at J, leaving 10 bases unmatched. CDR1 is MRHNA and CDR2 is SNTAGT in the germline V gene. CDR3 length equals 14 residues. DNA for the CDR3: TGTGCCAGCAGCCCGACCGGGACAGGTCTTGGCTACACCTTC. It codes for CASSPTGTGLGYTF.

This clonotype was observed a few times. The genes are TRBV20-1 and TRBJ2-5; 7 positions match TRBD2. The CDR3 sequence is 14 residues long. V shed 8 bases and J 1 base; nucleotides not matched to a gene: 10. The germline CDR1 and CDR2 sequences are DFQATT and SNEGSKA (reference sequence). The CDR3 protein is CSTPRRESQETQYF. CDR3 DNA: TGCAGTACACCCCGGCGGGAGAGCCAAGAGACCCAGTACTTC.

This clonotype was seen many times. The gene calls are TRBV7-2 and TRBJ2-5; D unclear. V lost 1 base, J lost 2 bases, and 8 bases lay in between. Germline V lookup: CDR1 SGHTA, CDR2 FQGNSA. The CDR3 spans 14 residues. CDR3 DNA: TGTGCCAGCAGCTTAGTTGCCAGACAAGAGACCCAGTACTTC. Amino acid sequence: CASSLVARQETQYF.

V usage is TRBV6-1 and J usage is TRBJ2-7, with D possibly matching TRBD1 (6 bases). Germline V gene lookup returns CDR1 MNHNS and CDR2 SASEGT. The CDR3 is made up of 14 amino acids. V lost 6 bases to trimming and J lost 3 bases, with 15 bases between them. In DNA form, the CDR3 reads TGTGCCAGCAGCCCCTCGGGACACCTCTACGAGCAGTACGTC. As protein: CASSPSGHLYEQYV.

This clonotype was picked up a small number of times. The chain employs TRBV25-1 and TRBJ2-1, with D perhaps TRBD2 (5 bases). The V and J ends lost 1 base and 6 bases respectively, with 22 bases between them. Germline assignment: CDR1 MGHDK and CDR2 SYGVNS. The CDR3 runs 18 residues. The CDR3 here is CASSELAFRPPGGNEQFF. The DNA of the CDR3 is TGTGCCAGCAGTGAATTAGCCTTCAGACCCCCAGGAGGCAATGAGCAGTTCTTC. The full variable domain, completed using reference TRBV25-1 and TRBJ2-1, is EADIYQTPRYLVIGTGKKITLECSQTMGHDKMYWYQQDPGMELHLIHYSYGVNSTEKGDLSSESTVSRIRTEHFPLTLESARPSHTSQYLCASSELAFRPPGGNEQFFGPGTRLTVL.

This chain uses TRBV5-1 with TRBJ2-1; 11 nucleotides match TRBD2. The germline CDR1 and CDR2 sequences are SGHRS and YFSETQ. The CDR3 runs to 16 residues. The ends lost 5 bases at V and 9 bases at J; junction bases unmatched: 13. The CDR3 here is CASRMGTSGRAAEQFF. CDR3 coding DNA: TGCGCCAGCAGGATGGGCACTAGCGGGAGAGCTGCTGAGCAGTTCTTC.

The genes are TRBV6-2 or TRBV6-3 and TRBJ1-1; unclear D gene. Per germline, CDR1 MNHEY and CDR2 SVGEGT. The CDR3 length is 15 residues. Trimming took off 7 bases at V and 1 base at J, with 16 bases between the two ends. CDR3 DNA sequence: TGTGCCAGCACCCAACCTTGGGCGGGGAACACTGAAGCTTTCTTT. Translation gives CASTQPWAGNTEAFF.

This clonotype has only a few counts. The J gene is TRBJ2-5, the V gene TRBV13; either TRBD1 or TRBD2 may fit D (5 bases each). V lost 5 bases and J lost 5, with 21 bases in between. This CDR3 comprises 16 residues. Looked up from germline, CDR1 is PRHDT and CDR2 is FYEKMQ (reference sequence). DNA for the CDR3: TGTGCCAGCAGCACCACCGGGACCGCTTGGGGGGAGACCCAGTACTTC. Amino acid sequence: CASSTTGTAWGETQYF.

This clonotype showed up just a few times. The chain recombines TRBV6-6 with TRBJ2-5; no reliable D call. The V gene lost 6 bases and the J gene lost 9 bases, with 11 bases spanning the gap. The V gene's germline CDR1 is MNHNY and CDR2 SVGAGI (reference sequence). This CDR3 has 11 residues. CDR3 region: CASSHVWAQYF. The DNA for the CDR3 is TGTGCCAGCAGCCATGTCTGGGCCCAGTACTTC.

This clonotype was observed at least ten times. The V gene is TRBV13, the J gene TRBJ1-1; TRBD1 is a possible D gene (5 bases). The CDR3 spans 15 residues. V was clipped by 4 bases and J by 1 base, with 13 bases between them. Germline V gene data show CDR1 as PRHDT and CDR2 as FYEKMQ (reference sequence). CDR3 bases: TGTGCCAGCAGCTGGGGGTTGGGCTCGAACACTGAAGCTTTCTTT. Protein product: CASSWGLGSNTEAFF. Combining the CDR3 with reference TRBV13 and TRBJ1-1 gives the whole variable domain AAGVIQSPRHLIKEKRETATLKCYPIPRHDTVYWYQQGPGQDPQFLISFYEKMQSDKGSIPDRFSAQQFSDYHSELNMSSLELGDSALYFCASSWGLGSNTEAFFGQGTRLTVV.

V gene TRBV6-5 combines with J gene TRBJ2-4; a possible D gene is TRBD2 (6 bases). Germline values: CDR1 MNHEY, CDR2 SVGAGI. Trimming shortened V by 6 bases and J by 7 bases, and 7 bases separated the two germline ends. The CDR3 is 11 amino acids. The CDR3, as DNA: TGTGCCAGCAGGGCGGGGAACATTCAGTACTTC. Its protein is CASRAGNIQYF.

At least ten counts were recorded for this clonotype. This chain links TRBV7-2 with TRBJ1-3; a weak D match, TRBD1 (6 bases). The germline V gene has CDR1 SGHTA and CDR2 FQGNSA. CDR3 length: 14 amino acids. V was shortened by 7 bases and J by 0 bases, with 10 bases between the two germline ends. CDR3 protein: CASNRGGSGNTIYF. In DNA form, the CDR3 reads TGTGCCAGCAATAGAGGGGGCTCTGGAAACACCATATATTTT.

This clonotype has at least ten counts. This chain uses TRBV20-1 with TRBJ1-1; D is unresolved. This CDR3 comprises 11 residues. V shed 6 bases and J shed 4 bases, with 9 bases lying between them. Germline CDR1 reads DFQATT; CDR2 reads SNEGSKA (reference sequence). The CDR3 reads CSATPATEAFF. Written as DNA, the CDR3 is TGCAGTGCCACCCCGGCCACTGAAGCTTTCTTT.

This chain links TRBV29-1 with TRBJ1-2; 7 bases are shared with TRBD1. The CDR3 totals 14 residues. With 3 bases clipped from V and 5 bases from J, the junction kept 9 bases outside the gene matches. Per the germline V gene, CDR1 is SQVTM and CDR2 is ANQGSEA. In nucleotides, the CDR3 is TGCAGCGTTGAGGTTTCGAGGGGGCTGTATGGCTACACCTTC. This sequence encodes CSVEVSRGLYGYTF.

V gene TRBV7-9 combines with J gene TRBJ2-1; 9 nucleotides line up with TRBD1. This CDR3 is built from 16 residues. Trimming at V came to 5 bases and at J to 7 bases, leaving 12 bases not matched to a gene. Germline-derived CDR1 and CDR2 are SEHNR and FQNEAQ (reference sequence). CDR3 in amino acids: CASSGNGQGKGNEQFF. CDR3 bases: TGTGCCAGCAGCGGGAACGGACAGGGGAAAGGAAATGAGCAGTTCTTC.

The chain employs TRBV4-2 and TRBJ2-1; 9 nucleotides match TRBD1. Unmatched junction bases numbered 15, after V lost 4 bases and J lost 8 bases. Germline V gene lookup returns CDR1 LGHNA and CDR2 YNFKEQ. The CDR3 is made up of 17 amino acids. DNA for the CDR3: TGTGCCAGCAGCCGATGGACAGGGGCAGGGGGGTCCGATGAGCAGTTCTTC. Translation gives CASSRWTGAGGSDEQFF.

The rearrangement uses TRBV12-5 and TRBJ1-1; D is ambiguous. Trimming left V 1 base short and J 9 bases short, with 6 bases between. Germline CDR1 is LGHNT and CDR2 is FRNRAP. The CDR3 is 11 amino acids. For the CDR3, the DNA is TGTGCTAGTGGTTTGGGGATTAAAGCTTTCTTT. Its protein product is CASGLGIKAFF.

This clonotype was detected a few times. The gene calls are TRBV27 and TRBJ2-7; tentative D call: TRBD2 (5 bases). The CDR3 contains 15 residues. Germline V gene lookup returns CDR1 MNHEY and CDR2 SMNVEV (reference sequence). Deletions cut 8 bases from V and 0 bases from J, with 17 bases between. DNA of the CDR3: TGTGCCAGCTCCTGGGGAGCCCGTAGCTCCTACGAGCAGTACGTC. This codes for CASSWGARSSYEQYV.

The genes are TRBV11-2 and TRBJ1-1; 9 nucleotides agree with TRBD1. The germline gives CDR1 SGHAT, CDR2 FQNNGV. The CDR3 is 16 residues long. V shed 3 bases and J 1 base; nucleotides not matched to a gene: 6. The DNA of the CDR3 is TGTGCCAGCAGCTTCTGGACAGGGGAAAAGAACACTGAAGCTTTCTTT. It encodes CASSFWTGEKNTEAFF.

The table lists this clonotype with a few counts. The chain carries TRBV20-1 and TRBJ2-7; D unresolved. Germline V gene lookup returns CDR1 DFQATT and CDR2 SNEGSKA (reference sequence). The CDR3 is made up of 11 amino acids. Trimming cost V 4 bases and J 5 bases, with 9 bases left between them. Here the CDR3 DNA reads TGCAGTGCTACCCTAGTGAACGAGCAGTACTTC. It encodes CSATLVNEQYF.

In this sample, this clonotype turned up a few times. This rearrangement joins TRBV2 to TRBJ2-7; D gene unclear. CDR1 is SNHLY and CDR2 is FYNNEI in the germline V gene. This CDR3 region has 14 residues. V was shortened by 3 bases and J by 6 bases, with 15 bases between the two germline ends. This chain's CDR3 is CASSEVVSFSEQYF. The CDR3 DNA sequence: TGTGCCAGCAGTGAGGTTGTCAGTTTCTCCGAGCAGTACTTC.

V gene TRBV9 combines with J gene TRBJ2-5, with D perhaps matching TRBD1 (6 bases). V dropped 4 bases and J dropped 2 bases, with 15 bases sitting between them. Germline loops: CDR1 SGDLS, CDR2 YYNGEE. The CDR3 has 15 residues. The CDR3 loop reads CASSRTQGPQETQYF. CDR3 coding DNA: TGTGCCAGCAGCCGGACACAGGGACCACAAGAGACCCAGTACTTC.

This clonotype was recorded at least ten times. The chain has TRBV4-2 and TRBJ2-3; TRBD2 aligns across 8 bases. J gave up 1 base and V 0 bases, and 6 bases lay outside the gene matches. The CDR3 runs to 17 residues. Looked up from germline, CDR1 is LGHNA and CDR2 is YNFKEQ. CDR3 protein: CASSQDFRGGGTDTQYF. The CDR3, as DNA: TGTGCCAGCAGCCAAGATTTTCGGGGGGGCGGCACAGATACGCAGTATTTT.

The J gene is TRBJ2-1, the V gene TRBV7-9; TRBD2 might be the D (6 bases). The CDR3 is 15 amino acids. The V end was cut by 1 base, the J end by 5 bases, with 12 bases between. Germline V gives CDR1 SEHNR, CDR2 FQNEAQ (reference sequence). The CDR3 DNA follows: TGTGCCAGCAGCTTAGGGGCGGGACTCCACAATGAGCAGTTCTTC. Encoded protein: CASSLGAGLHNEQFF.

The gene calls are TRBV20-1 and TRBJ2-7, with D tentatively TRBD1 (5 bases). The CDR3 extends over 13 amino acids. The V and J ends lost 4 bases and 2 bases respectively, with 12 bases between them. Germline loops: CDR1 DFQATT, CDR2 SNEGSKA (reference sequence). Here the CDR3 reads CSATDSLTYEQYF. The CDR3 region has the DNA TGCAGTGCTACAGACAGCCTAACCTACGAGCAGTACTTC.

The J gene is TRBJ2-1, the V gene TRBV20-1, with unresolved D. This CDR3 has 12 residues. Trimming removed 3 bases from V and 8 bases from J, with 11 bases in between. Germline CDR1 is DFQATT and CDR2 is SNEGSKA (reference sequence). CDR3 in amino acids: CSARDVSDEQFF. DNA of the CDR3: TGCAGTGCTAGGGACGTTTCGGATGAGCAGTTCTTC.

The CDR3 here is CASSQVQGIGNSPLHF. In DNA form, the CDR3 reads TGTGCCAGCAGCCAAGTACAGGGAATCGGAAACTCACCCCTCCACTTT. V and J are TRBV3-1 and TRBJ1-6; D may be TRBD1 (6 bases). The CDR3 loop spans 16 amino acids. CDR1 is LGHDT, CDR2 YNNKEL, per germline (reference sequence). V lost 1 base, J lost 10 bases, and 17 bases lay in between.